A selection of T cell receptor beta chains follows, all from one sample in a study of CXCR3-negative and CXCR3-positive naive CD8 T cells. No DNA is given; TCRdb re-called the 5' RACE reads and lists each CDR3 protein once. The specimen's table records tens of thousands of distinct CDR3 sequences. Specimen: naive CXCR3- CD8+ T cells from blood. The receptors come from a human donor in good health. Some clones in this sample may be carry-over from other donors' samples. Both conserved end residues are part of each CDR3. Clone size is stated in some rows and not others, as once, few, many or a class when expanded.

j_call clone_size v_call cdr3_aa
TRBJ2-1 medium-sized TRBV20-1 CSARGQIRDNEQFF
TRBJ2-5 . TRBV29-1 CSVVQGARETQYF
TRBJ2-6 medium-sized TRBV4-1 CASRQARQGGSGANVLTF
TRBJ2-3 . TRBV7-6 CATFDPGADTQYF
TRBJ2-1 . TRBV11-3 CASSSPEADLFF
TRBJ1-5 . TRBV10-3 CAISDWGRNQPQHF
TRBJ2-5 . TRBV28 CASSFSPPRGGQETQYF
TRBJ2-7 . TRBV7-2 CASSLAGEQYF
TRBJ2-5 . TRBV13 CASSSQKGTQYF
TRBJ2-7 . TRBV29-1 CSVEQGTPYEQYF
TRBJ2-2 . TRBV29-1 CSVELGGNTGELFF
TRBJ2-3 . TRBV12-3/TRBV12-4 CASSISGQGNTDTQYF
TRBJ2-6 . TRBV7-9 CASSLGFPSGANVLTF
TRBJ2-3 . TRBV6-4 CASSVTSIDTQYF
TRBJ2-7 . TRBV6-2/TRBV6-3 CGTIGHFADEQYF
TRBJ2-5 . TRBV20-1 CSARTVRSSAETQYF
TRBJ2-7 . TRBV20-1 CSARDPGDYGYEQYF
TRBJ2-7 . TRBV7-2 CASSLDGAIYEQYF
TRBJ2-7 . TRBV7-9 CASSQTTRPYEQYF
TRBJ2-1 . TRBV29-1 CSSGQGYNEQFF
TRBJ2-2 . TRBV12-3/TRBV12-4 CATLGTGELFF
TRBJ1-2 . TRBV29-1 CSVGGGLYSLSGYTF
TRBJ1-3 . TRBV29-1 CSVEKEDSGNTIYF
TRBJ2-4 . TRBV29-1 CSVDFDKNIQYF
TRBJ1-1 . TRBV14 CASSQDLGVVGTEAFF
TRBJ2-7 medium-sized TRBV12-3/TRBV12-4 CASSLLGYEQYF
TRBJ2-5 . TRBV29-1 CSGRQGSSGETQYF
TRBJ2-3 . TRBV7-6 CASSLGRGGPKDTQYF
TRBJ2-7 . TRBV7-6 CASSLSPGTGSRDYKQYF
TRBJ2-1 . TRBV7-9 CASSGGTYNEQFF
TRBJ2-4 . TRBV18 CASSPREEDRAKNIQYF
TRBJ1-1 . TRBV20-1 CSARDHLNSPEAFF
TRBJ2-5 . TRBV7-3 CARSLTSWETQYF